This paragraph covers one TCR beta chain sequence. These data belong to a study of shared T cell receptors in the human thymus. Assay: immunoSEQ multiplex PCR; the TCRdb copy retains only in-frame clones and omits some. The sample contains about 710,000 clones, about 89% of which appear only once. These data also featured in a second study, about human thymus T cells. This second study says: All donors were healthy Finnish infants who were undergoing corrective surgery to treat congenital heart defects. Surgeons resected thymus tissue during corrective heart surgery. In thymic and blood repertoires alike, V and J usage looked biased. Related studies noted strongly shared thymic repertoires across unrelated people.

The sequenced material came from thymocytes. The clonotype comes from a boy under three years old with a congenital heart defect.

The CDR3 DNA follows: TGTGCCAGCGCAACCTCAGGGGGCCAAGAGACCCAGTACTTC. It encodes CASATSGGQETQYF. The J gene is TRBJ2-5, the V gene TRBV9; 7 nucleotides agree with TRBD1. The germline gives CDR1 SGDLS, CDR2 YYNGEE. This CDR3 has 14 amino acids. V shed 7 bases, J shed 1 base, and the junction held 7 bases outside the gene matches.